These 21 T cell receptor beta chains were all obtained from the same sample, sequenced in a study of blood T cell repertoires in COVID-19. Here immunoSEQ multiplex PCR was the method, and the copy in TCRdb shows in-frame clones only, minus some. The top ten clones hold 4.8% of a sample with approximately 210,000 clones, about nine tenths of them seen once. The sample was peripheral blood. The receptors derive from a woman in her thirties or forties with acute or convalescent COVID-19.

V is TRBV7-9 and J is TRBJ2-7; 14 bases are shared with TRBD2. There are 17 residues in the CDR3. Per germline, CDR1 SEHNR and CDR2 FQNEAQ (reference sequence). J was trimmed by 5 bases and V by 7 bases; bases with no gene match: 13. CDR3 in amino acids: CASKSLGTSGGFHEQYV. The DNA for the CDR3 is TGTGCCAGCAAGAGCTTAGGGACTAGCGGGGGTTTCCACGAGCAGTACGTC.

The V and J genes are TRBV6-5 and TRBJ1-2; 7 nucleotides match TRBD1. The germline V gene encodes CDR1 MNHEY and CDR2 SVGAGI. The CDR3 is 14 residues long. V shed 5 bases and J 4 bases; nucleotides not matched to a gene: 7. CDR3 in DNA: TGTGCCAGCAGTCGGGACAGCTTTACCTATGGCTACACCTTC. Amino acids: CASSRDSFTYGYTF.

The chain couples TRBV2 to TRBJ1-5; 8 positions agree with TRBD1. This CDR3 comprises 13 residues. CDR1 SNHLY and CDR2 FYNNEI come from the germline V gene. The ends lost 4 bases at V and 6 bases at J; junction bases unmatched: 2. The DNA of the CDR3 is TGTGCCAGCAGTGCAGACAGGGGTCAGCCCCAGCATTTT. It is translated as CASSADRGQPQHF.

The chain links TRBV9 to TRBJ1-2, with unresolved D. The CDR3 loop spans 15 amino acids. Germline values: CDR1 SGDLS, CDR2 YYNGEE. V gave up 2 bases and J gave up 5 bases, with 16 bases separating them. This CDR3 is CASSVEGGLVYGYTF. In nucleotides, the CDR3 is TGTGCCAGCAGCGTTGAGGGTGGGTTGGTTTATGGCTACACCTTC.

The chain joins TRBV20-1 to TRBJ1-2, with D perhaps TRBD1 (6 bases). Germline V lookup: CDR1 DFQATT, CDR2 SNEGSKA (reference sequence). The CDR3 covers 11 residues. The germline V and J ends were trimmed by 4 bases and 8 bases, with 11 bases remaining between them. CDR3 DNA sequence: TGCAGTGCTACAGGGGCGGAGGGCTACACCTTC. Its translation is CSATGAEGYTF.

The chain couples TRBV5-6 to TRBJ1-1; D is uncertain. The CDR3 extends over 13 amino acids. Germline V gene lookup returns CDR1 SGHDT and CDR2 YYEEEE. Trimming stripped 0 bases from V and 6 bases from J, with 9 bases between. In DNA, the CDR3 is TGTGCCAGCAGCTTGGCCATTAGTGCTGAAGCTTTCTTT. It specifies CASSLAISAEAFF.

The J gene is TRBJ1-2, the V gene TRBV10-3; unclear D gene. The germline gives CDR1 ENHRY, CDR2 SYGVKD. V lost 0 bases and J 4 bases, leaving 6 bases between the germline ends. The CDR3 totals 13 residues. The DNA for the CDR3 is TGTGCCATCAGTGAGTCCGAGGTCTATGGCTACACCTTC. It encodes CAISESEVYGYTF.

The chain employs TRBV3-1 (or the pseudogene TRBV3-2) and TRBJ1-2, with 8 bases matching TRBD1. The CDR3 totals 15 residues. Looked up from germline, CDR1 is LGHDT and CDR2 is YNNKEL (reference sequence). V lost 4 bases to trimming and J lost 7 bases; unmatched junction nucleotides: 11. CDR3 region: CASSLYSQGARGYTF. CDR3 in DNA: TGTGCCAGCAGCCTCTATAGCCAGGGGGCGCGTGGCTACACCTTC.

This clone was detected only once. This chain links TRBV5-1 with TRBJ2-5, with 9 bases that match TRBD2. The CDR3 has 15 amino acids. V dropped 4 bases and J dropped 5; count of bases not matched to a gene: 9. From germline, CDR1 is SGHRS and CDR2 YFSETQ. DNA of the CDR3: TGCGCCAGCAGCCTCCCCTTTAGCGGGGGCGAGACCCAGTACTTC. Translation: CASSLPFSGGETQYF.

The chain's CDR3 is CASSQVFSRSTDTQYF. Written as DNA, the CDR3 is TGCGCCAGCAGCCAAGTCTTTAGCAGAAGCACAGATACGCAGTATTTT. The gene calls are TRBV4-1 and TRBJ2-3; D remains unclear. V shed 1 base and J shed 0 bases, with 11 bases lying between them. The V gene's germline CDR1 is MGHRA and CDR2 YSYEKL. This CDR3 has 16 amino acids.

The CDR3 is CASSQEPPLSGYTF. The CDR3 coding sequence is TGTGCCAGCAGCCAAGAACCCCCATTGAGTGGCTACACCTTC. J is TRBJ1-2 and V is TRBV4-2; D uncertain. Trimming took 0 bases from V and 7 from J, leaving 12 bases between them. The CDR3 contains 14 residues. Germline V CDR1 and CDR2: LGHNA, YNFKEQ.

J is TRBJ1-4 and V is TRBV7-9, with a possible D match to TRBD1 (6 bases). The CDR3 consists of 16 residues. Germline V gene lookup returns CDR1 SEHNR and CDR2 FQNEAQ (reference sequence). The ends were cut back, 5 bases at V and 0 bases at J, with 13 bases in the middle. In nucleotides, the CDR3 is TGTGCCAGCAGCCCCCCGACAGGCTCAACTAATGAAAAACTGTTTTTT. This encodes CASSPPTGSTNEKLFF.

The chain recombines TRBV24-1 with TRBJ2-3; TRBD2 agrees at 7 bases. Germline values: CDR1 KGHDR, CDR2 SFDVKD. Trimming at V came to 9 bases and at J to 2 bases, leaving 4 bases not matched to a gene. The CDR3 has 13 amino acids. CDR3 residues: CATAGDYTDTQYF. CDR3 sequence (DNA): TGTGCCACCGCGGGGGATTACACAGATACGCAGTATTTT.

The chain combines TRBV23-1 with TRBJ2-1; 12 nucleotides agree with TRBD2. TRBV23-1 is classed as an ORF, of uncertain function. The CDR3 extends over 17 amino acids. Trimming cost V 0 bases and J 9 bases; bases outside gene matches: 9. In DNA form, the CDR3 reads TGCGCCAGCAGTCAATCCTCTCCGGGACTAGCGGGTGGTGAGCAGTTCTTC. Protein sequence: CASSQSSPGLAGGEQFF.

This clone is medium-sized (0.01 to 0.1%) within its sample. The V gene is TRBV2, the J gene TRBJ1-2; 9 bases agree with TRBD1. The CDR3 spans 14 residues. V was pared by 6 bases and J by 7 bases, with 9 bases of the junction left unmatched. The germline gives CDR1 SNHLY, CDR2 FYNNEI. The CDR3 reads CASRPEDRGGGYTF. The CDR3 DNA is TGTGCCAGCAGACCCGAGGACAGGGGAGGTGGCTACACCTTC.

The V call is TRBV7-8, the J call TRBJ2-1; 7 bases are a match to TRBD2. The ends lost 5 bases at V and 6 bases at J; junction bases unmatched: 10. CDR3 length equals 15 residues. Germline CDR1 and CDR2: SGHVS and FQNEAQ. CDR3 in amino acids: CASSPRTSLGNEQFF. CDR3 sequence (DNA): TGTGCCAGCAGCCCTCGGACTAGTCTGGGCAATGAGCAGTTCTTC.

The J gene is TRBJ2-1, the V gene TRBV12-3 or TRBV12-4; 7 bases agree with TRBD2. CDR3 size: 13 residues. Losses at the gene ends were 7 bases for V and 4 bases for J; bases not matched to a gene: 4. The CDR3 here is CASTGGKYNEQFF. The DNA for the CDR3 is TGTGCCAGCACCGGGGGGAAGTACAATGAGCAGTTCTTC.

The CDR3 spells CASSPGQGDYGYTF. The CDR3 region has the DNA TGCGCCAGCAGCCCGGGACAGGGGGACTATGGCTACACCTTC. This chain uses TRBV4-1 with TRBJ1-2; TRBD1 matches at 11 bases. Germline-derived CDR1 and CDR2 are MGHRA and YSYEKL. J gave up 3 bases and V 4 bases, and 1 base lay outside the gene matches. The CDR3 sequence is 14 residues long.

The rearrangement joins TRBV5-1 to TRBJ1-2; TRBD1 might be the D (5 bases). This CDR3 is built from 18 residues. CDR1 and CDR2 from the germline V gene are SGHRS and YFSETQ. V lost 0 bases and J 1 base, leaving 19 bases between the germline ends. The CDR3 reads CASSLGITGQRSNYGYTF. The CDR3 region has the DNA TGCGCCAGCAGCTTGGGTATAACAGGCCAGCGCAGTAACTATGGCTACACCTTC.

The chain has TRBV6-1 and TRBJ2-7; the D is unclear. CDR3 length: 12 residues. Trimming pared 2 bases from V and 4 bases from J, leaving 6 bases between. Germline V gene data show CDR1 as MNHNS and CDR2 as SASEGT. Here the CDR3 DNA reads TGTGCCAGCAGTGAAATGAGTTACGAGCAGTACGTC. It translates to CASSEMSYEQYV.

The gene calls are TRBV3-1 (or the pseudogene TRBV3-2) and TRBJ1-3, with TRBD1 identical over 7 bases. Germline CDR1 LGHDT, CDR2 YNNKEL (reference sequence). The J segment lost 0 bases and the V segment lost 6 bases, leaving 2 bases of the junction unmatched. The CDR3 has 14 residues. The CDR3 protein is CASSRDSSGNTIYF. The DNA for the CDR3 is TGTGCCAGCAGTCGGGACAGCTCTGGAAACACCATATATTTT.